This entry lists 21 T cell receptor beta chains sequenced from one sample in a study of T cells in lung cancer brain metastases. Only in-frame clones appear in the TCRdb table, and some are missing; sequencing was by immunoSEQ multiplex PCR. There are 5,000 to 7,000 clones in the sample; approximately 90% occur only once, and 4.5% to 6% lies in the top ten. The sequenced sample was tumor tissue from the primary lung tumor. The receptor source for this set is a man aged 45 to 65 with non-small cell lung cancer.

This chain connects TRBV4-3 to TRBJ1-2; D unclear. The CDR3 has 13 amino acids. The V end lost 2 bases, the J end lost 5 bases, and 9 bases lay between the germline ends. Germline V gene lookup returns CDR1 LGHNA and CDR2 YSLEER. The CDR3 reads CASSQTSSYGYTF. The CDR3 DNA follows: TGCGCCAGCAGCCAAACCAGTAGTTATGGCTACACCTTC.

The rearrangement joins TRBV19 to TRBJ1-1; 7 positions agree with TRBD1. Germline V gene lookup returns CDR1 LNHDA and CDR2 SQIVND (reference sequence). V was pared by 6 bases and J by 7 bases, with 17 bases of the junction left unmatched. The CDR3 sequence is 16 residues long. The CDR3 sequence: CASSRNKMGAGGEAFF. In nucleotides, the CDR3 is TGTGCCAGTAGCCGAAATAAGATGGGAGCAGGGGGTGAAGCTTTCTTT.

The rearrangement links TRBV14 to TRBJ1-4, with no clear D. The V gene lost 4 bases and the J gene lost 10 bases, with 13 bases spanning the gap. The germline V gene has CDR1 SGHDN and CDR2 FVKESK. The CDR3 runs 13 residues. The DNA for the CDR3 is TGTGCCAGCAGCCCCCAGGAGGGCATAAAACTGTTTTTT. This codes for CASSPQEGIKLFF.

The chain recombines TRBV10-1 with TRBJ2-2, with D unresolved. This CDR3 has 14 amino acids. The germline V gene has CDR1 WNHNN and CDR2 SYGVQD (reference sequence). With 4 bases removed from V and 0 bases from J, the gap between germline ends came to 6 bases. CDR3 protein: CASSAAANTGELFF. The DNA for the CDR3 is TGCGCCAGCAGTGCGGCGGCGAACACCGGGGAGCTGTTTTTT.

V usage is TRBV19 and J usage is TRBJ1-4; no definite D call. There are 13 residues in the CDR3. Trimming stripped 8 bases from V and 3 bases from J, with 10 bases between. In germline, CDR1 is LNHDA, CDR2 SQIVND (reference sequence). CDR3 in DNA: TGTGCCAGTGGCCGACGGTCTAATGAAAAACTGTTTTTT. This gives the protein CASGRRSNEKLFF.

V is TRBV7-2 and J is TRBJ2-7; a possible D gene is TRBD2 (7 bases). The CDR3 contains 14 residues. Germline lookup yields CDR1 SGHTA and CDR2 FQGNSA. Trimming shortened V by 4 bases and J by 6 bases, and 16 bases separated the two germline ends. DNA for the CDR3: TGTGCCAGCAGCTCAGACAGGACTAGGCGCGAGCAGTACTTC. It codes for CASSSDRTRREQYF.

This chain connects TRBV9 to TRBJ2-7; 8 nucleotides align to TRBD1. There are 15 residues in the CDR3. Germline V gene lookup returns CDR1 SGDLS and CDR2 YYNGEE. Losses at the gene ends were 4 bases for V and 6 bases for J; bases not matched to a gene: 12. CDR3 DNA: TGTGCCAGCAGCTCACCCGGACAGGGCACCTCCGAGCAGTACTTC. Protein sequence: CASSSPGQGTSEQYF.

This clone appeared once. V gene TRBV27 combines with J gene TRBJ2-5; 7 bases agree with TRBD1. The J segment lost 2 bases and the V segment lost 5 bases, leaving 5 bases of the junction unmatched. Germline CDR1 MNHEY, CDR2 SMNVEV (reference sequence). CDR3 length: 14 amino acids. In nucleotides, the CDR3 is TGTGCCAGCAGTCGTTGGACAGGTCAAGAGACCCAGTACTTC. It codes for CASSRWTGQETQYF.

The rearrangement uses TRBV7-2 and TRBJ1-1, with TRBD1 matching 8 bases. V gave up 4 bases and J gave up 4 bases; unmatched junction bases: 11. The CDR3 has 16 residues. The germline V gene encodes CDR1 SGHTA and CDR2 FQGNSA. CDR3 loop: CASSYPVGRGLTEAFF. CDR3 DNA: TGTGCCAGCAGCTACCCTGTAGGCAGGGGGCTCACTGAAGCTTTCTTT. The entire variable domain, with the rest obtained from reference TRBV7-2 and TRBJ1-1, is as follows: GAGVSQSPSNKVTEKGKDVELRCDPISGHTALYWYRQSLGQGLEFLIYFQGNSAPDKSGLPSDRFSAERTGGSVSTLTIQRTQQEDSAVYLCASSYPVGRGLTEAFFGQGTRLTVV.

V gene TRBV18 combines with J gene TRBJ2-5; D is uncertain. There are 15 residues in the CDR3. V was pared by 1 base and J by 5 bases, with 14 bases between. Germline loops: CDR1 KGHSH, CDR2 LQKENI. The CDR3 reads CASSPQTPRAETQYF. The CDR3 nucleotides read TGTGCCAGCTCACCACAAACGCCACGGGCCGAGACCCAGTACTTC.

As regards this clone: The junction departs from germline at one end; a sequencing error may be responsible. The J gene is TRBJ1-2, the V gene TRBV15; perhaps TRBD1 as D (6 bases). The germline V gene encodes CDR1 LNHNV and CDR2 YYDKDF (reference sequence). The CDR3 loop spans 14 amino acids. CDR3 sequence: CVTSGPQGNYGYTF. The DNA for the CDR3 is TGTGTCACCAGCGGTCCCCAGGGGAACTATGGCTACACCTTC.

The V and J genes are TRBV5-4 and TRBJ1-4; D is ambiguous. This CDR3 comprises 16 residues. Per the germline V gene, CDR1 is SGHNT and CDR2 is YYREEE (reference sequence). With 4 bases removed from V and 4 bases from J, the gap between germline ends came to 17 bases. The DNA of the CDR3 is TGTGCCAGCAGCCCCGCCCCGGCGGGGTATAATGAAAAACTGTTTTTT. Translating gives CASSPAPAGYNEKLFF.

This sequence joins TRBV5-4 and TRBJ2-1; 13 bases fit TRBD2. V shed 4 bases, J shed 9 bases, and the junction held 16 bases outside the gene matches. The germline gives CDR1 SGHNT, CDR2 YYREEE (reference sequence). The CDR3 runs 18 residues. The CDR3 bases are TGTGCCAGCAGCCCCAACCCGACTAGCGGGAGGCACCGGGGTGAGCAGTTCTTC. Translating gives CASSPNPTSGRHRGEQFF.

This chain joins TRBV9 and TRBJ1-4, with no clear D. Germline V gene data show CDR1 as SGDLS and CDR2 as YYNGEE. V was clipped by 0 bases and J by 8 bases, with 14 bases between them. The CDR3 totals 15 residues. CDR3 residues: CASSVGEGPWEKLFF. The CDR3 DNA is TGTGCCAGCAGCGTAGGGGAGGGTCCCTGGGAAAAACTGTTTTTT.

The rearrangement links TRBV5-1 to TRBJ2-1, with TRBD1 matching over 9 bases. CDR1 is SGHRS, CDR2 YFSETQ, per germline. The length of the CDR3 is 15 residues. The V gene end was trimmed by 4 bases and the J gene end by 7 bases; junction bases not matched to a gene: 9. The CDR3 is CASSPGQGLGNEQFF. The CDR3 DNA reads TGCGCCAGCAGCCCGGGACAGGGCTTGGGGAATGAGCAGTTCTTC.

The chain combines TRBV30 with TRBJ1-1, with unresolved D. From germline, CDR1 is GTSNPN and CDR2 SVGIG (reference sequence). The V and J ends lost 4 bases and 3 bases respectively, with 15 bases between them. There are 14 residues in the CDR3. CDR3 sequence reads: CAWMGGEFYTEAFF. The CDR3 DNA reads as TGTGCCTGGATGGGCGGGGAATTCTACACTGAAGCTTTCTTT. The complete variable domain, with remaining parts taken from reference TRBV30 and TRBJ1-1, reads SQTIHQWPATLVQPVGSPLSLECTVEGTSNPNLYWYRQAAGRGLQLLFYSVGIGQISSEVPQNLSASRPQDRQFILSSKKLLLSDSGFYLCAWMGGEFYTEAFFGQGTRLTVV.

The chain uses TRBV6-5 and TRBJ1-2, with TRBD1 matching over 7 bases. V shed 8 bases, J shed 6 bases, and the junction held 3 bases outside the gene matches. Germline V lookup: CDR1 MNHEY, CDR2 SVGAGI. This CDR3 comprises 11 residues. CDR3 protein: CASGQGDGYTF. The CDR3 DNA reads as TGTGCCAGCGGTCAGGGGGATGGCTACACCTTC.

CDR3 sequence: CASSHPSTDTQYF. The DNA of the CDR3 is TGTGCCAGCAGCCACCCCAGCACAGATACGCAGTATTTT. The chain is built from TRBV4-2 and TRBJ2-3; D gene ambiguous. Germline V gene sequence: CDR1 LGHNA, CDR2 YNFKEQ. V was trimmed by 3 bases and J by 0 bases, leaving 4 bases between them. This CDR3 contains 13 residues.

The chain combines TRBV29-1 with TRBJ2-7; TRBD1 aligns across 9 bases. Germline CDR1 and CDR2: SQVTM and ANQGSEA. This CDR3 region has 14 residues. The V segment lost 6 bases and the J segment 6 bases; nucleotides outside the gene matches: 12. The CDR3 region is CSVGGQGLSSEQYF. The CDR3 DNA reads as TGCAGCGTGGGGGGACAGGGTCTGTCGAGCGAGCAGTACTTC.

The chain combines TRBV5-1 with TRBJ2-5; a possible D gene is TRBD1 (6 bases). The CDR3 totals 18 residues. Germline values: CDR1 SGHRS, CDR2 YFSETQ. The V end was cut by 0 bases, the J end by 1 base, with 19 bases between. The CDR3 protein is CASSLGQGKGGLQETQYF. The CDR3 bases are TGCGCCAGCAGCTTGGGGCAGGGGAAGGGCGGGCTCCAAGAGACCCAGTACTTC.

The DNA of the CDR3 is TGTGCCAGCAGCCTGAACCGGGACAGGGTGTCCGAGCAGTACTTC. The encoded protein is CASSLNRDRVSEQYF. The chain uses TRBV5-4 and TRBJ2-7, with 9 nucleotides matching TRBD1. The CDR3 length is 15 residues. Germline CDR1 and CDR2: SGHNT and YYREEE (reference sequence). J was trimmed by 6 bases and V by 4 bases; bases with no gene match: 11.